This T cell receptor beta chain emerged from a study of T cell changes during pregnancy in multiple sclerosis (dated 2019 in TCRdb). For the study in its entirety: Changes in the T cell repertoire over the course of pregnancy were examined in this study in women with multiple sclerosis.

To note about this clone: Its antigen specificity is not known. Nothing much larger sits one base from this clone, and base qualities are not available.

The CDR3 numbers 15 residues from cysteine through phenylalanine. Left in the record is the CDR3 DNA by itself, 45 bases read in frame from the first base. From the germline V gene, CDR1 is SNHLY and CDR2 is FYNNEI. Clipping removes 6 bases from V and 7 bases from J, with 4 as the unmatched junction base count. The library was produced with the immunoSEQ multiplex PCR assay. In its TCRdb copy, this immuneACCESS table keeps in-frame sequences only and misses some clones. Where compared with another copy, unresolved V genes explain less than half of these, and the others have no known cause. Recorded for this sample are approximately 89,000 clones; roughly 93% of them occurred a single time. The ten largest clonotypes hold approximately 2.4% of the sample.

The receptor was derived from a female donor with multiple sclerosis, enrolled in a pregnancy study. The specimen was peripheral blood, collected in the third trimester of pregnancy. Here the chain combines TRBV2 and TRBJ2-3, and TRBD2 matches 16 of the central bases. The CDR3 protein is CASSGTSGGANTQYF. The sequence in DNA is TGTGCCAGCAGCGGGACTAGCGGGGGGGCTAATACGCAGTATTTT.